This passage covers 21 T cell receptor beta chains from one sample sequenced in a study of T cells in Graves' hyperthyroidism and ophthalmopathy. It was RNA transcripts that yielded the amplified TCR beta CDR3 regions. RT-PCR in the first round (using the HTBI primer set) targeted the TCR CDR3. Using its own MiXCR run on the multiplex PCR reads, TCRdb lists one record per CDR3 protein. The sample shows hundreds of thousands of distinct CDR3 sequences, approximately 20% of them seen only once. The sequencing sample was made of blood. These receptors originate from a man aged 35-49 years with Graves' ophthalmopathy.

This clonotype was counted many times. This chain links TRBV12-3 or TRBV12-4 with TRBJ2-7, with a possible D match to TRBD1 (6 bases). V lost 6 bases, J lost 0 bases, and 9 bases lay in between. The CDR3 totals 13 residues. The CDR3 reads CASSRDISYEQYF. Here the CDR3 DNA reads TGTGCCAGCAGCCGGGACATCTCCTACGAGCAGTACTTC.

V and J are TRBV24-1 and TRBJ1-5, with no clear D. Germline assignment: CDR1 KGHDR and CDR2 SFDVKD. Trimming cost V 4 bases and J 3 bases, with 9 bases left between them. CDR3 length: 14 amino acids. CDR3 sequence (DNA): TGTGCCACCAGTGACCCCGGGCTCAATCAGCCCCAGCATTTT. This gives the protein CATSDPGLNQPQHF.

The chain carries TRBV3-1 and TRBJ2-3, with D possibly TRBD1 on 5 matching bases. This CDR3 region has 14 residues. Germline V gene lookup returns CDR1 LGHDT and CDR2 YNNKEL (reference sequence). The V end lost 5 bases, the J end lost 0 bases, and 9 bases lay between the germline ends. The CDR3 loop reads CASSVDSSTDTQYF. As DNA, the CDR3 is TGTGCCAGCAGCGTTGACAGTAGCACAGATACGCAGTATTTT.

This clonotype has just a few counts. The V gene is TRBV2, the J gene TRBJ2-7; the D gene could be TRBD1 or TRBD2 (5 bases each). In germline, CDR1 is SNHLY, CDR2 FYNNEI. Trimming removed 0 bases from V and 0 bases from J, with 15 bases in between. CDR3 length: 17 amino acids. CDR3 sequence reads: CASSEARGTPSSYEQYF. The DNA for the CDR3 is TGTGCCAGCAGTGAAGCGAGGGGCACCCCGAGCTCCTACGAGCAGTACTTC.

The table lists this clonotype with many counts. The V and J genes are TRBV2 and TRBJ1-2, with no clear D. The CDR3 loop spans 16 amino acids. V was clipped by 1 base and J by 4 bases, with 16 bases between them. CDR1 is SNHLY and CDR2 is FYNNEI in the germline V gene. DNA for the CDR3: TGTGCCAGCAGTGAAGATGGAATCGGGCGGATCTATGGCTACACCTTC. Amino acid sequence: CASSEDGIGRIYGYTF.

This clonotype has more than one count but fewer than ten. V is TRBV19 and J is TRBJ1-5; 7 bases match TRBD1. The V gene's germline CDR1 is LNHDA and CDR2 SQIVND (reference sequence). The CDR3 loop spans 16 amino acids. Trimming at V came to 10 bases and at J to 2 bases, leaving 14 bases not matched to a gene. In nucleotides, the CDR3 is TGTGCCACCCTTTGGAAGGGGGCTGGGGGCAATCAGCCCCAGCATTTT. It encodes CATLWKGAGGNQPQHF.

The chain is built from TRBV19 and TRBJ1-6; D is unclear. Germline values: CDR1 LNHDA, CDR2 SQIVND (reference sequence). This CDR3 is 16 amino acids long. V lost 8 bases, J lost 2 bases, and 16 bases lay in between. The CDR3 is CASGSGGGTYNSPLHF. The CDR3 nucleotides read TGTGCCAGTGGGTCCGGAGGAGGGACCTATAATTCACCCCTCCACTTT.

This clonotype was observed many times. V and J are TRBV11-2 and TRBJ2-5, with 8 bases matching TRBD1. Germline lookup yields CDR1 SGHAT and CDR2 FQNNGV. The CDR3 extends over 17 amino acids. V was pared by 5 bases and J by 1 base, with 12 bases of the junction left unmatched. CDR3 protein: CASSTNRDRYSQETQYF. The DNA of the CDR3 is TGTGCCAGCAGCACAAACCGGGACAGGTATTCCCAAGAGACCCAGTACTTC.

The chain recombines TRBV12-5 with TRBJ2-5; D not certain. CDR1 LGHNT and CDR2 FRNRAP come from the germline V gene. V lost 0 bases and J lost 2, with 10 bases in between. The CDR3 is made up of 15 amino acids. The CDR3 sequence: CASGLVLQQQETQYF. DNA of the CDR3: TGTGCTAGTGGTTTGGTACTACAGCAACAAGAGACCCAGTACTTC.

This clonotype occurred many times. The V gene is TRBV3-1, the J gene TRBJ1-1; D is unclear. CDR1 and CDR2 from the germline V gene are LGHDT and YNNKEL (reference sequence). V lost 2 bases and J lost 1, with 8 bases in between. The CDR3 is made up of 14 amino acids. CDR3 bases: TGTGCCAGCAGCCAACACATGCCGAACACTGAAGCTTTCTTT. Its translation: CASSQHMPNTEAFF.

Many counts were recorded for this clonotype. V and J are TRBV2 and TRBJ2-5; D is undetermined. Germline V gene data show CDR1 as SNHLY and CDR2 as FYNNEI. Trimming removed 6 bases from V and 4 bases from J, with 12 bases in between. The CDR3 extends over 13 amino acids. CDR3 residues: CASSYSSGETQYF. The CDR3, as DNA: TGTGCCAGCAGCTACTCCTCCGGAGAGACCCAGTACTTC.

This clonotype was seen ten or more times. V usage is TRBV15 and J usage is TRBJ1-5; 10 bases line up with TRBD1. The CDR3 consists of 16 residues. Looked up from germline, CDR1 is LNHNV and CDR2 is YYDKDF (reference sequence). J gave up 6 bases and V 7 bases, and 12 bases lay outside the gene matches. The CDR3 region has the DNA TGTGCCACCACATCAGCGGACAGGGGGTACGGTCAGCCCCAGCATTTT. Translation gives CATTSADRGYGQPQHF.

CDR3 sequence: CSSHTRGTGGPYSNQPQHF. The CDR3 bases are TGCAGTTCCCACACCAGGGGGACAGGGGGACCCTATAGCAATCAGCCCCAGCATTTT. V usage is TRBV20-1 and J usage is TRBJ1-5; 11 nucleotides agree with TRBD1. Germline V gene sequence: CDR1 DFQATT, CDR2 SNEGSKA (reference sequence). CDR3 size: 19 residues. The V and J ends lost 8 bases and 0 bases, in that order; junction bases with no gene match: 18.

This clonotype has a handful of counts. The chain links TRBV27 to TRBJ1-2, with 9 nucleotides matching TRBD1. V shed 5 bases, J shed 8 bases, and the junction held 6 bases outside the gene matches. Germline loops: CDR1 MNHEY, CDR2 SMNVEV (reference sequence). This CDR3 has 13 residues. CDR3 residues: CASSTGGLGGYTF. Here the CDR3 DNA reads TGTGCCAGCAGTACAGGGGGCCTAGGAGGCTACACCTTC.

This clonotype came up many times. The gene calls are TRBV28 and TRBJ2-1; D remains unclear. V dropped 6 bases and J dropped 5 bases, with 11 bases sitting between them. Germline assignment: CDR1 MDHEN and CDR2 SYDVKM. The CDR3 totals 13 residues. The chain's CDR3 is CASSLPQDNEQFF. DNA for the CDR3: TGTGCCAGCAGCCTCCCCCAGGACAATGAGCAGTTCTTC.

The table lists this clonotype with many counts. The V call is TRBV12-3 or TRBV12-4, the J call TRBJ1-5; D is ambiguous. The CDR3 extends over 16 amino acids. The V and J ends lost 2 bases and 0 bases respectively, with 11 bases between them. The CDR3: CASSLQMTDSNQPQHF. The CDR3 nucleotides are TGTGCCAGCAGTTTACAGATGACCGATAGCAATCAGCCCCAGCATTTT.

The chain employs TRBV4-3 and TRBJ2-5, with D unclear. The CDR3 has 14 amino acids. CDR1 is LGHNA and CDR2 is YSLEER in the germline V gene. V lost 0 bases to trimming and J lost 7 bases, with 12 bases between them. The CDR3 spells CASSQDKGTSTQYF. CDR3 nucleotide sequence: TGCGCCAGCAGCCAAGACAAGGGTACTTCGACCCAGTACTTC.

This clonotype was recorded many times. The chain recombines TRBV12-3 or TRBV12-4 with TRBJ2-5; D might be TRBD2 (6 bases). CDR3 length equals 15 residues. V lost 6 bases and J 9 bases, leaving 23 bases between the germline ends. CDR3 bases: TGTGCCAGCAGATCCGAAGGCGTAGGTGGGGAGGCCCAGTACTTC. It yields the protein CASRSEGVGGEAQYF.

This clonotype appeared a single time. The rearrangement links TRBV20-1 to TRBJ2-1, with TRBD2 identical over 16 bases. Germline CDR1 DFQATT, CDR2 SNEGSKA (reference sequence). Germline trimming cut 3 bases from V and 8 bases from J; bases unmatched to any gene: 16. This CDR3 region has 19 residues. The CDR3 bases are TGCAGTGCTAGGCCAGGGACTAGCGGGGGGGCCGTTGTAAGCGATGAGCAGTTCTTC. Its translation is CSARPGTSGGAVVSDEQFF.

This clonotype has a single count. V gene TRBV6-2 or TRBV6-3 combines with J gene TRBJ1-5, with D possibly being TRBD1 (6 bases). Trimming left V 5 bases short and J 0 bases short, with 17 bases between. This CDR3 is built from 17 residues. The V gene's germline CDR1 is MNHEY and CDR2 SVGEGT. The CDR3 DNA follows: TGTGCCAGCAGTGGCGTCAGGACAGCATATAGCAATCAGCCCCAGCATTTT. It encodes CASSGVRTAYSNQPQHF.

The rearrangement joins TRBV2 to TRBJ2-5, with 12 bases identical to TRBD2. The germline gives CDR1 SNHLY, CDR2 FYNNEI. V gave up 3 bases and J gave up 7 bases; unmatched junction bases: 9. This CDR3 comprises 16 residues. CDR3 bases: TGTGCCAGCAGTGATCCGCGGGCTAGCGGGAGGGGGACCCAGTACTTC. It encodes CASSDPRASGRGTQYF.